These 3 T cell receptor beta chains share one sample of origin, sequenced in a study of CD8 T cells in Susac syndrome. Random hexamers primed reverse transcription of roughly 0.5 to 1 ug RNA. TCRdb redid the calling of the immunoSEQ multiplex PCR reads with MiXCR, one entry per CDR3 protein. The sample carries nearly 25,000 distinct CDR3 sequences, just over 90% recorded once. Sequences were obtained from CD8+ T cells from PBMCs. These receptors were obtained from a human donor with Susac syndrome.

V gene TRBV7-2 combines with J gene TRBJ1-6; 7 bases line up with TRBD1. J lost 11 bases, V lost 1 base, and 2 bases had no gene match. The CDR3 covers 13 residues. The germline V gene has CDR1 SGHTA and CDR2 FQGNSA. The DNA for the CDR3 is TGTGCCAGCAGCTTAGACAGGGGACCACCCCTCCACTTT. Amino acid sequence: CASSLDRGPPLHF.

V and J are TRBV4-1 and TRBJ2-3; 10 bases line up with TRBD2. V lost 0 bases, J lost 0 bases, and 6 bases stayed unmatched. Germline assignment: CDR1 MGHRA and CDR2 YSYEKL. This CDR3 region has 18 residues. The CDR3 DNA reads TGCGCCAGCAGCCAAGATCCCCTAGCGGGGGTTAGCACAGATACGCAGTATTTT. Translated: CASSQDPLAGVSTDTQYF.

This clonotype was seen just once. The chain recombines TRBV4-3 with TRBJ1-2; 8 positions match TRBD1. The CDR3 has 14 amino acids. Unmatched junction bases numbered 5, after V lost 0 bases and J lost 8 bases. Germline lookup yields CDR1 LGHNA and CDR2 YSLEER. The CDR3 nucleotides are TGCGCCAGCAGCCAAGATCAGGGGGCTAGAGGCTACACCTTC. Its translation is CASSQDQGARGYTF.